These 21 T cell receptor beta chains were sequenced from one sample in a study of cytomegalovirus exposure and HLA in healthy donors. Amplification used 60 Vbeta primers and 13 Jbeta primers. Clones were read by immunoSEQ multiplex PCR, and TCRdb kept only the in-frame ones, dropping some. Here the sample spans around 200,000 clones, roughly 82% being singletons. The material sequenced was PBMCs. These receptors came from a man in his forties or fifties in good health and CMV-seropositive.

The chain has TRBV9 and TRBJ2-2, with TRBD2 matching 8 bases. Germline CDR1 reads SGDLS; CDR2 reads YYNGEE. Trimming cost V 2 bases and J 4 bases; bases outside gene matches: 4. The CDR3 extends over 15 amino acids. Here the CDR3 reads CASSVGSGITGELFF. CDR3 coding DNA: TGTGCCAGCAGCGTGGGTAGCGGGATCACCGGGGAGCTGTTTTTT.

The V and J genes are TRBV7-6 and TRBJ2-5; D is unresolved. CDR1 is SGHVS, CDR2 FNYEAQ, per germline. This CDR3 region has 16 residues. Trimming left V 2 bases short and J 4 bases short, with 17 bases between. CDR3 sequence: CASSLLSAEGGETQYF. In DNA form, the CDR3 reads TGTGCCAGCAGCTTACTCAGTGCGGAAGGCGGAGAGACCCAGTACTTC.

The V and J genes are TRBV27 and TRBJ2-1; 7 bases fit TRBD1. Germline lookup yields CDR1 MNHEY and CDR2 SMNVEV (reference sequence). The V and J ends lost 1 base and 15 bases, in that order; junction bases with no gene match: 9. The CDR3 sequence is 13 residues long. This CDR3 is CASSLFRQGWAFF. The CDR3 bases are TGTGCCAGCAGTTTATTTCGACAGGGATGGGCGTTCTTC.

CDR3 bases: TGCGCCAGCAGCTTGGAATTAGCGGGAGGGAGTTACAATGAGCAGTTCTTC. Translation gives CASSLELAGGSYNEQFF. The chain recombines TRBV5-1 with TRBJ2-1; TRBD2 matches at 11 bases. The CDR3 covers 17 residues. V lost 0 bases to trimming and J lost 4 bases; unmatched junction nucleotides: 6. The germline CDR1 and CDR2 sequences are SGHRS and YFSETQ.

The chain has TRBV19 and TRBJ2-1; D not certain. CDR1 is LNHDA, CDR2 SQIVND, per germline (reference sequence). The CDR3 is made up of 11 amino acids. V was pared by 8 bases and J by 7 bases, with 9 bases between. Here the CDR3 reads CASLYQNEQFF. CDR3 coding DNA: TGTGCCAGTCTCTACCAAAATGAGCAGTTCTTC.

The chain joins TRBV27 to TRBJ1-1; D is possibly TRBD1 (6 bases). Germline CDR1 is MNHEY and CDR2 is SMNVEV (reference sequence). Between the trimmed V and J ends, which lost 0 bases and 7 bases, there was a span of 24 bases. This CDR3 has 18 residues. The CDR3 DNA follows: TGTGCCAGCAGTTTATCTCTTAACGACAGGCTCAACCACCATGAAGCTTTCTTT. Translating gives CASSLSLNDRLNHHEAFF.

The genes are TRBV19 and TRBJ2-2; D is undetermined. V was trimmed by 5 bases and J by 1 base, leaving 8 bases between them. The CDR3 extends over 14 amino acids. The germline CDR1 and CDR2 sequences are LNHDA and SQIVND (reference sequence). The CDR3 region is CASSFSENTGELFF. The CDR3 DNA reads as TGTGCCAGTAGTTTCTCAGAGAACACCGGGGAGCTGTTTTTT.

The chain employs TRBV6-6 and TRBJ2-1; TRBD1 is a possible D gene (6 bases). The V gene lost 2 bases and the J gene lost 7 bases, with 6 bases spanning the gap. This CDR3 region has 12 residues. Germline CDR1 MNHNY, CDR2 SVGAGI (reference sequence). The CDR3, as DNA: TGTGCCAGCAGTTACAGGGGGAATGAGCAGTTCTTC. Encoded protein: CASSYRGNEQFF.

The rearrangement joins TRBV4-1 to TRBJ1-5, with 11 positions matching TRBD1. Germline CDR1 and CDR2: MGHRA and YSYEKL. The CDR3 loop spans 15 amino acids. Trimming at V came to 5 bases and at J to 3 bases, leaving 3 bases not matched to a gene. The CDR3 spells CASSWDRGFNQPQHF. Written as DNA, the CDR3 is TGCGCCAGCAGCTGGGACAGGGGGTTCAATCAGCCCCAGCATTTT.

The rearrangement joins TRBV27 to TRBJ2-2; D ambiguous. The CDR3 consists of 15 residues. The V end lost 6 bases, the J end lost 0 bases, and 11 bases lay between the germline ends. Germline loops: CDR1 MNHEY, CDR2 SMNVEV (reference sequence). The DNA of the CDR3 is TGTGCCAGCAGCTGGTTTGAGTCGAACACCGGGGAGCTGTTTTTT. Amino acid sequence: CASSWFESNTGELFF.

The chain couples TRBV6-1 to TRBJ2-3, with D uncertain. Germline CDR1 and CDR2: MNHNS and SASEGT. The CDR3 runs 16 residues. Trimming left V 3 bases short and J 3 bases short, with 16 bases between. CDR3 DNA: TGTGCCAGCAGTGAGACCTTGCGGTTGGGTACAGATACGCAGTATTTT. Protein product: CASSETLRLGTDTQYF.

This clone was picked up a small number of times. This chain uses TRBV4-1 with TRBJ1-4; a weak D match, TRBD1 (6 bases). The CDR3 is 18 amino acids. Germline CDR1 reads MGHRA; CDR2 reads YSYEKL. Trimming shortened V by 1 base and J by 0 bases, and 15 bases separated the two germline ends. The CDR3 nucleotides read TGCGCCAGCAGCCAAGCACGGACAGACCCTGCAACTAATGAAAAACTGTTTTTT. Its protein product is CASSQARTDPATNEKLFF.

This clone was seen just once. This chain joins TRBV4-1 and TRBJ2-1; 8 nucleotides match TRBD2. The CDR3 has 15 residues. V lost 2 bases and J lost 7; bases outside the gene matches: 7. Germline V gives CDR1 MGHRA, CDR2 YSYEKL. The CDR3 sequence is CASSQPGGPGNEQFF. DNA of the CDR3: TGCGCCAGCAGCCAACCGGGAGGGCCTGGGAATGAGCAGTTCTTC.

V is TRBV5-1 and J is TRBJ2-5; 9 nucleotides match TRBD2. J gave up 4 bases and V 0 bases, and 4 bases lay outside the gene matches. The germline gives CDR1 SGHRS, CDR2 YFSETQ. The CDR3 spans 15 residues. The CDR3 DNA is TGCGCCAGCAGCTTGGTTCTAGCGGGAACAGAGACCCAGTACTTC. It is translated as CASSLVLAGTETQYF.

The chain combines TRBV7-9 with TRBJ2-7; D not certain. Trimming cost V 0 bases and J 2 bases, with 17 bases left between them. This CDR3 is built from 17 residues. Germline assignment: CDR1 SEHNR and CDR2 FQNEAQ (reference sequence). For the CDR3, the DNA is TGTGCCAGCAGCTTAGCGGTTCTTTCCAACTCTCCCTACGAGCAGTACTTC. Protein sequence: CASSLAVLSNSPYEQYF.

The rearrangement uses TRBV7-3 and TRBJ1-1; a possible D gene is TRBD1 (6 bases). From germline, CDR1 is SGHTA and CDR2 FQGTGA. V was shortened by 5 bases and J by 4 bases, with 11 bases between the two germline ends. The CDR3 runs to 13 residues. DNA for the CDR3: TGTGCCAGCAGCCAAACAGGGTCCACTGAAGCTTTCTTT. This gives the protein CASSQTGSTEAFF.

The rearrangement joins TRBV28 to TRBJ2-7, with 7 bases fitting TRBD2. The CDR3 loop spans 15 amino acids. J was trimmed by 3 bases and V by 3 bases; bases with no gene match: 8. Germline V gene sequence: CDR1 MDHEN, CDR2 SYDVKM. CDR3 in DNA: TGTGCCAGCAGTTTGAGGGCTAGCGGCAACTACGAGCAGTACTTC. This translates into CASSLRASGNYEQYF. Looking up the rest from reference TRBV28 and TRBJ2-7 gives the full variable domain: DVKVTQSSRYLVKRTGEKVFLECVQDMDHENMFWYRQDPGLGLRLIYFSYDVKMKEKGDIPEGYSVSREKKERFSLILESASTNQTSMYLCASSLRASGNYEQYFGPGTRLTVT.

The chain recombines TRBV4-1 with TRBJ1-5, with D perhaps matching TRBD1 (5 bases). The CDR3 runs 15 residues. Trimming cost V 0 bases and J 7 bases, with 13 bases left between them. CDR1 MGHRA and CDR2 YSYEKL come from the germline V gene. CDR3 sequence reads: CASSQDWDGRQPQHF. Here the CDR3 DNA reads TGCGCCAGCAGCCAAGATTGGGACGGGAGGCAGCCCCAGCATTTT.

In this sample, this clone turned up once. V is TRBV9 and J is TRBJ1-2; 10 nucleotides match TRBD1. This CDR3 is built from 15 residues. Germline V gives CDR1 SGDLS, CDR2 YYNGEE. J lost 5 bases, V lost 4 bases, and 8 bases had no gene match. CDR3 sequence (DNA): TGTGCCAGCAGCCCCCGGACAGGGGGGGGGTATGGCTACACCTTC. It encodes CASSPRTGGGYGYTF.

This clone was observed a single time. The V and J genes are TRBV5-1 and TRBJ2-2, with 8 bases fitting TRBD2. CDR1 and CDR2 (germline): SGHRS, YFSETQ. With 6 bases clipped from V and 5 bases from J, the junction kept 9 bases outside the gene matches. This CDR3 contains 15 residues. CDR3 nucleotide sequence: TGCGCCAGCACTCTCAGAAGCGGGAGAACCGGGGAGCTGTTTTTT. Amino acid sequence: CASTLRSGRTGELFF. Full variable domain (rest looked up from reference TRBV5-1 and TRBJ2-2): KAGVTQTPRYLIKTRGQQVTLSCSPISGHRSVSWYQQTPGQGLQFLFEYFSETQRNKGNFPGRFSGRQFSNSRSEMNVSTLELGDSALYLCASTLRSGRTGELFFGEGSRLTVL.

The chain uses TRBV6-1 and TRBJ1-2; TRBD1 might be the D (5 bases). CDR3 length: 13 residues. V was trimmed by 6 bases and J by 1 base, leaving 9 bases between them. Germline lookup yields CDR1 MNHNS and CDR2 SASEGT. The CDR3 here is CASRTTVNYGYTF. As DNA, the CDR3 is TGTGCCAGCAGGACGACAGTTAACTATGGCTACACCTTC.